This T cell receptor beta chain came from a study of T cell changes during pregnancy in multiple sclerosis. The assay was immunoSEQ multiplex PCR, and TCRdb's table has in-frame clones only and misses some. Of about 66,000 clones listed, over 75% are singletons. Germline V gene data show CDR1 as SGHTS and CDR2 as YDEGEE. J gave up 7 bases and V 4 bases, and 11 bases lay outside the gene matches. The CDR3 loop spans 16 amino acids. This rearrangement joins TRBV5-8 to TRBJ1-6, with 7 nucleotides matching TRBD1. The sequence came from a female donor with multiple sclerosis, enrolled in a pregnancy study. The source was CD8+ T cells from peripheral blood mononuclear cells, collected before pregnancy. DNA of the CDR3: TGTGCCAGCAGCCCCCTAAGGGACAGATTAAATTCACCCCTCCACTTT. It specifies CASSPLRDRLNSPLHF.